This T cell receptor (beta chain) was obtained from a study of identical twins. Findings of the study overall: Out-of-frame alpha sequences shared by twins showed excess low generation probability.

In regard to this clonotype: Its antigen is unknown.

TCRdb redid the calling of the 5' RACE reads with MiXCR, one entry per CDR3 protein. The table records some 570,000 distinct CDR3 sequences, approximately 20% of them present only once. This sample also belongs to another study, concerning yellow fever vaccine responses in identical twins.

The source is a woman between 18 and 29 years old in good health. The source material was CD4+ T cells sorted from blood.

The CDR3 loop is CASSLGPREQYF. The CDR3 DNA is TGTGCCAGCAGCTTAGGGCCGAGAGAGCAGTACTTC. The chain is built from TRBV11-3 and TRBJ2-7; no firm D call. Trimming left V 1 base short and J 7 bases short, with 8 bases between. CDR1 is SGHNT, CDR2 YENEEA, per germline. This CDR3 is built from 12 residues.